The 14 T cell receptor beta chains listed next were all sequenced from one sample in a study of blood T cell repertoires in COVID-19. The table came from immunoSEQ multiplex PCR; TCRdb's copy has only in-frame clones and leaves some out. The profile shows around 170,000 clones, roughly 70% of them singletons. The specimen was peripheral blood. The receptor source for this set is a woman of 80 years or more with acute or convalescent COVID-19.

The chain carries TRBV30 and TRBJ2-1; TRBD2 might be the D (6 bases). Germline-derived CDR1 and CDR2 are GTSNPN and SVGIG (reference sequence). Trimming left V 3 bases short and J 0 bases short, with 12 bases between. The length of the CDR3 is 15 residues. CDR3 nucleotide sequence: TGTGCCTGGAGGCTGGGGGGAAGCTCCTACAATGAGCAGTTCTTC. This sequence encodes CAWRLGGSSYNEQFF.

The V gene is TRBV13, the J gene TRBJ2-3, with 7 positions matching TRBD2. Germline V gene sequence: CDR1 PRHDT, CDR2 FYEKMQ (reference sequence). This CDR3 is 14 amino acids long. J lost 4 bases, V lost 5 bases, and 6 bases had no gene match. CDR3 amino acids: CASSQRTSSDTQYF. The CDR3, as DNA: TGTGCCAGCAGCCAGCGGACTAGTTCAGATACGCAGTATTTT.

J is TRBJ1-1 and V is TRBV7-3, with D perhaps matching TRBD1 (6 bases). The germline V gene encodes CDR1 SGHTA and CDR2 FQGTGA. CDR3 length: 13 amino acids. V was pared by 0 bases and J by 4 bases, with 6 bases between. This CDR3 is CASSLTGGTEAFF. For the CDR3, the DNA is TGTGCCAGCAGCTTAACAGGGGGCACTGAAGCTTTCTTT.

In DNA form, the CDR3 reads TGTGCCAGCAGGGCGGGACTAGCGCGTGACAATGAGCAGTTCTTC. This codes for CASRAGLARDNEQFF. The chain links TRBV2 to TRBJ2-1, with 10 bases that match TRBD2. The CDR3 covers 15 residues. Germline V gives CDR1 SNHLY, CDR2 FYNNEI. The J segment lost 5 bases and the V segment lost 6 bases, leaving 7 bases of the junction unmatched.

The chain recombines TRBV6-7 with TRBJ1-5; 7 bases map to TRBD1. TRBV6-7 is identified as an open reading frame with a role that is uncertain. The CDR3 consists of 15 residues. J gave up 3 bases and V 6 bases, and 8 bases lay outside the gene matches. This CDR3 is CASRNRDSDNQPQHF. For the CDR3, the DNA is TGTGCCAGCAGGAACCGGGACAGTGACAATCAGCCCCAGCATTTT.

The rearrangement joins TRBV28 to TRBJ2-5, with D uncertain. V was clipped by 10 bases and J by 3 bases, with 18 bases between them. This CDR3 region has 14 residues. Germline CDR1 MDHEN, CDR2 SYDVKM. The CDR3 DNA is TGTGCCATCGCTCTAGGTAGTCGGAAAGAGACCCAGTACTTC. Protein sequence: CAIALGSRKETQYF.

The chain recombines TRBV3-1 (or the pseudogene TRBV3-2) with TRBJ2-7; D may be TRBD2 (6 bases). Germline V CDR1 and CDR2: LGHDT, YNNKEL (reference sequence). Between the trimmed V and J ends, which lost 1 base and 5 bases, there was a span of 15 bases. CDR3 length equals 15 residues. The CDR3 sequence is CASSQGGGPGNEQYF. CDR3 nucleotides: TGTGCCAGCAGCCAAGGTGGAGGGCCGGGGAACGAGCAGTACTTC.

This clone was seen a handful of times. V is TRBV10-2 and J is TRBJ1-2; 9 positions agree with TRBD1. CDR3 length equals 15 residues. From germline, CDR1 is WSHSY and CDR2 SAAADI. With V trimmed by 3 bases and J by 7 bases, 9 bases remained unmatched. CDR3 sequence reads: CASSDRTGAGLGYTF. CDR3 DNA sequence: TGCGCCAGCAGTGACCGGACAGGGGCTGGGCTTGGCTACACCTTC.

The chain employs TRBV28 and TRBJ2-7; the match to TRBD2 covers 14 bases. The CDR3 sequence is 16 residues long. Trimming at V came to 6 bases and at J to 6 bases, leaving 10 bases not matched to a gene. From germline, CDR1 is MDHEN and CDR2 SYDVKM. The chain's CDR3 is CASSQQIGLAGGEQYF. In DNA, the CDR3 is TGTGCCAGCAGCCAACAAATTGGACTAGCGGGAGGCGAGCAGTACTTC.

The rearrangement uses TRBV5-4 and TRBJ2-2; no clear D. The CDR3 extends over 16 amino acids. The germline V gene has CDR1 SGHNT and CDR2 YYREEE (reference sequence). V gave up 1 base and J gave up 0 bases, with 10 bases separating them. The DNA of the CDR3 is TGTGCCAGCAGCTTGCGACTTTCCGCGAACACCGGGGAGCTGTTTTTT. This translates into CASSLRLSANTGELFF.

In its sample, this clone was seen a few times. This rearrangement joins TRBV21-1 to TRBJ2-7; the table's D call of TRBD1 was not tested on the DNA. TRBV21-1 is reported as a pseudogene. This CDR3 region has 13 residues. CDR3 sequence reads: CASSDREEIEQYF. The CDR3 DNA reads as TGTGCCAGCAGTGACAGGGAAGAAATCGAGCAGTACTTC.

Written as DNA, the CDR3 is TGTGCCACCCGAGGGGGACAGGGGGCTTCCTACGAGCAGTACTTC. It encodes CATRGGQGASYEQYF. V is TRBV3-1 (or the pseudogene TRBV3-2) and J is TRBJ2-7, with 12 bases identical to TRBD1. Germline values: CDR1 LGHDT, CDR2 YNNKEL (reference sequence). The CDR3 consists of 15 residues. Losses at the gene ends were 10 bases for V and 1 base for J; bases not matched to a gene: 8.

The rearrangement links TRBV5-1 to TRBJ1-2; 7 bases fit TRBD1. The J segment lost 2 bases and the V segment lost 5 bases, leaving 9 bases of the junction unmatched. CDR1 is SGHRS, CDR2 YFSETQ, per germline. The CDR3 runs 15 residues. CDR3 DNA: TGCGCCAGCAGGGGGACAGTATCCGGGAACTATGGCTACACCTTC. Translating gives CASRGTVSGNYGYTF.

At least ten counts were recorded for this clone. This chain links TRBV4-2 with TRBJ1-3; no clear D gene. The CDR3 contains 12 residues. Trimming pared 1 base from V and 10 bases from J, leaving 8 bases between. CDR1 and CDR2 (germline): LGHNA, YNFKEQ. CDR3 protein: CASSQVEGTIYF. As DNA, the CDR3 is TGTGCCAGCAGCCAAGTTGAGGGAACCATATATTTT.